Listed below are T cell receptor beta chains from one sample, sequenced in a study of blood T cell repertoires in COVID-19. The table came from immunoSEQ multiplex PCR; TCRdb's copy has only in-frame clones and leaves some out. The sample records around 50,000 clones, around 84% being singletons. The sequenced sample was peripheral blood. The receptors were sampled from a human donor in a cohort sampled during active COVID-19. Each CDR3 is given with its conserved first and last residue. The order of the fields is D gene, V gene, J gene, clone size, CDR3 protein, CDR3 DNA. A D gene is named only where the DNA matches it firmly. Size values are once, few and many counts, or a class for expanded clones, and some rows have none.

D gene: .
V gene: TRBV3-1/TRBV3-2
J gene: TRBJ1-1
clone size: .
CDR3 protein: CASSQIRPTRNTEAFF
CDR3 DNA: TGTGCCAGCAGCCAAATCCGTCCGACAAGGAACACTGAAGCTTTCTTT

D gene: TRBD1
V gene: TRBV18
J gene: TRBJ2-2
clone size: .
CDR3 protein: CASSPQAGGSAGELFF
CDR3 DNA: TGTGCCAGCTCACCTCAGGCAGGGGGCTCGGCCGGGGAGCTGTTTTTT

D gene: TRBD2
V gene: TRBV11-3
J gene: TRBJ2-1
clone size: .
CDR3 protein: CASSTSGSYNEQFF
CDR3 DNA: TGTGCCAGCAGTACTAGCGGGAGCTACAATGAGCAGTTCTTC

D gene: TRBD1
V gene: TRBV27
J gene: TRBJ1-2
clone size: .
CDR3 protein: CASQQQGALGYTF
CDR3 DNA: TGTGCCAGCCAGCAACAGGGGGCCTTGGGCTACACCTTC

D gene: TRBD1
V gene: TRBV7-2
J gene: TRBJ2-7
clone size: .
CDR3 protein: CASSYAPRGTGANEQYF
CDR3 DNA: TGTGCCAGCAGCTACGCACCGAGGGGGACAGGGGCCAACGAGCAGTACTTC

D gene: TRBD1
V gene: TRBV7-6
J gene: TRBJ2-7
clone size: .
CDR3 protein: CASSPTIDRGHYEQYF
CDR3 DNA: TGTGCCAGCAGCCCTACTATTGACAGGGGGCACTACGAGCAGTACTTC

D gene: .
V gene: TRBV15
J gene: TRBJ1-4
clone size: .
CDR3 protein: CATRTQGGEKLFF
CDR3 DNA: TGTGCCACCAGAACACAGGGTGGTGAAAAACTGTTTTTT

D gene: TRBD1
V gene: TRBV19
J gene: TRBJ1-6
clone size: .
CDR3 protein: CASTLTGDNSPLHF
CDR3 DNA: TGTGCCAGTACCCTGACAGGGGATAATTCACCCCTCCACTTT

D gene: .
V gene: TRBV11-3
J gene: TRBJ2-3
clone size: hyperexpanded
CDR3 protein: CASSLQGNTQYF
CDR3 DNA: TGTGCCAGCAGCTTACAGGGTAATACGCAGTATTTT

D gene: TRBD1
V gene: TRBV25-1
J gene: TRBJ1-2
clone size: .
CDR3 protein: CASSRQGGLGYTF
CDR3 DNA: TGTGCCAGCAGCCGACAGGGGGGATTAGGCTACACCTTC

D gene: .
V gene: TRBV7-9
J gene: TRBJ1-1
clone size: .
CDR3 protein: CASSLGAGVEAFF
CDR3 DNA: TGTGCCAGCAGCTTAGGCGCGGGAGTGGAGGCTTTCTTT

D gene: .
V gene: TRBV7-9
J gene: TRBJ1-2
clone size: .
CDR3 protein: CASSLDPGDGYTF
CDR3 DNA: TGTGCCAGCAGCCTCGACCCGGGGGATGGCTACACCTTC

D gene: TRBD1
V gene: TRBV5-1
J gene: TRBJ2-3
clone size: .
CDR3 protein: CASNDRGGTDTQYF
CDR3 DNA: TGCGCCAGCAACGACAGGGGGGGCACAGATACGCAGTATTTT

D gene: .
V gene: TRBV30
J gene: TRBJ2-1
clone size: .
CDR3 protein: CAWRSSQNAQFF
CDR3 DNA: TGTGCCTGGAGGTCTAGCCAGAATGCGCAGTTCTTC

D gene: TRBD1
V gene: TRBV24-1
J gene: TRBJ2-3
clone size: .
CDR3 protein: CATSDLRQGRTDTQYF
CDR3 DNA: TGTGCCACCAGTGATCTCCGACAGGGGAGGACAGATACGCAGTATTTT

D gene: .
V gene: TRBV5-1
J gene: TRBJ1-1
clone size: .
CDR3 protein: CASSLYSATEAFF
CDR3 DNA: TGCGCCAGCAGCTTGTACAGTGCTACTGAAGCTTTCTTT

D gene: TRBD2
V gene: TRBV27
J gene: TRBJ2-7
clone size: .
CDR3 protein: CASRDSSGTYEQYF
CDR3 DNA: TGTGCCAGCAGGGATAGTAGCGGGACCTACGAGCAGTACTTC

D gene: TRBD2
V gene: TRBV19
J gene: TRBJ2-7
clone size: .
CDR3 protein: CASSGTSGPRWEQYF
CDR3 DNA: TGTGCCAGTAGTGGAACTAGCGGACCCAGGTGGGAGCAGTACTTC

D gene: TRBD2
V gene: TRBV12-5
J gene: TRBJ2-3
clone size: once
CDR3 protein: CASFGRRTDTQYF
CDR3 DNA: TGTGCTAGTTTCGGGAGGCGCACAGATACGCAGTATTTT

D gene: .
V gene: TRBV9
J gene: TRBJ2-7
clone size: once
CDR3 protein: CASSVTDSPYEQYF
CDR3 DNA: TGTGCCAGCAGCGTTACGGACAGTCCCTACGAGCAGTACTTC

D gene: TRBD1
V gene: TRBV11-2
J gene: TRBJ2-2
clone size: .
CDR3 protein: CASSSRTGGVPGELFF
CDR3 DNA: TGTGCCAGCAGCTCGAGGACAGGGGGCGTCCCCGGGGAGCTGTTTTTT

D gene: .
V gene: TRBV6-5
J gene: TRBJ1-1
clone size: few
CDR3 protein: CASSYGGIGTEAFF
CDR3 DNA: TGTGCCAGCAGTTACGGGGGGATTGGCACTGAAGCTTTCTTT

D gene: TRBD1
V gene: TRBV6-2/TRBV6-3
J gene: TRBJ2-1
clone size: .
CDR3 protein: CASSYGTGVAYNEQFF
CDR3 DNA: TGTGCCAGCAGTTACGGAACAGGGGTCGCCTACAATGAGCAGTTCTTC

D gene: .
V gene: TRBV24-1
J gene: TRBJ2-1
clone size: .
CDR3 protein: CATSDDLGHSNEQFF
CDR3 DNA: TGTGCCACCAGTGACGACCTCGGTCACAGCAATGAGCAGTTCTTC

D gene: .
V gene: TRBV29-1
J gene: TRBJ2-1
clone size: .
CDR3 protein: CSVAATGYNEQFF
CDR3 DNA: TGCAGCGTTGCCGCGACTGGCTACAATGAGCAGTTCTTC

D gene: TRBD2
V gene: TRBV27
J gene: TRBJ2-7
clone size: once
CDR3 protein: CASSLASGRTYEQYF
CDR3 DNA: TGTGCCAGCAGTTTGGCTAGCGGGAGAACCTACGAGCAGTACTTC

D gene: TRBD2
V gene: TRBV29-1
J gene: TRBJ2-1
clone size: .
CDR3 protein: CSVQGLAPYNEQFF
CDR3 DNA: TGCAGCGTTCAAGGACTAGCTCCTTACAATGAGCAGTTCTTC

D gene: .
V gene: TRBV5-1
J gene: TRBJ2-1
clone size: .
CDR3 protein: CASSQIAVSYNEQFF
CDR3 DNA: TGCGCCAGCAGCCAGATTGCAGTCTCCTACAATGAGCAGTTCTTC

D gene: .
V gene: TRBV10-1
J gene: TRBJ1-1
clone size: .
CDR3 protein: CASSREGQLMNTEAFF
CDR3 DNA: TGCGCCAGTTCTCGAGAGGGACAACTCATGAACACTGAAGCTTTCTTT

D gene: TRBD2
V gene: TRBV20-1
J gene: TRBJ2-7
clone size: .
CDR3 protein: CSASGLAGRHEQYF
CDR3 DNA: TGCAGTGCTAGTGGACTAGCGGGAAGACACGAGCAGTACTTC

D gene: .
V gene: TRBV2
J gene: TRBJ1-6
clone size: .
CDR3 protein: CASRRDKGVSPLHF
CDR3 DNA: TGTGCCAGCAGACGGGACAAAGGGGTGTCACCCCTCCACTTT

D gene: .
V gene: TRBV4-3
J gene: TRBJ2-6
clone size: .
CDR3 protein: CASSHEAQGANVLTF
CDR3 DNA: TGCGCCAGCAGCCATGAGGCCCAGGGGGCCAACGTCCTGACTTTC

D gene: TRBD1
V gene: TRBV11-3
J gene: TRBJ2-7
clone size: few
CDR3 protein: CASSRQTGEQYF
CDR3 DNA: TGTGCCAGCAGCCGTCAGACAGGGGAGCAGTACTTC

D gene: TRBD1
V gene: TRBV10-3
J gene: TRBJ1-5
clone size: few
CDR3 protein: CAISDSDRGYQPQHF
CDR3 DNA: TGTGCCATCAGTGACTCCGACAGGGGCTATCAGCCCCAGCATTTT

D gene: .
V gene: TRBV25-1
J gene: TRBJ2-7
clone size: .
CDR3 protein: CASSEGGGEQYF
CDR3 DNA: TGTGCCAGCAGTGAAGGGGGCGGCGAGCAGTACTTC

D gene: TRBD1
V gene: TRBV18
J gene: TRBJ1-1
clone size: .
CDR3 protein: CASSPNVGGRSTEAFF
CDR3 DNA: TGTGCCAGCTCACCAAATGTAGGGGGCAGGAGCACTGAAGCTTTCTTT

D gene: TRBD1
V gene: TRBV3-1/TRBV3-2
J gene: TRBJ1-1
clone size: .
CDR3 protein: CASSQSTGWGTEAFF
CDR3 DNA: TGTGCCAGCAGCCAATCGACAGGGTGGGGCACTGAAGCTTTCTTT

D gene: TRBD2
V gene: TRBV7-6
J gene: TRBJ2-7
clone size: .
CDR3 protein: CASSPASGWGNEQYF
CDR3 DNA: TGTGCCAGCAGCCCTGCTAGCGGATGGGGAAACGAGCAGTACTTC

D gene: TRBD1
V gene: TRBV18
J gene: TRBJ2-3
clone size: few
CDR3 protein: CASSPPRDRVDTQYF
CDR3 DNA: TGTGCCAGCTCACCCCCCCGGGACAGGGTTGATACGCAGTATTTT

D gene: TRBD2
V gene: TRBV29-1
J gene: TRBJ2-5
clone size: .
CDR3 protein: CSVEETSVQETQYF
CDR3 DNA: TGCAGCGTTGAGGAGACTAGCGTCCAAGAGACCCAGTACTTC

D gene: .
V gene: TRBV5-8
J gene: TRBJ2-5
clone size: .
CDR3 protein: CASSLNPPGRGETQYF
CDR3 DNA: TGTGCCAGCAGCTTGAATCCCCCCGGGAGAGGAGAGACCCAGTACTTC

D gene: .
V gene: TRBV11-2
J gene: TRBJ1-6
clone size: .
CDR3 protein: CASVSYRDNSPLHF
CDR3 DNA: TGTGCCAGCGTGTCGTACAGGGATAATTCACCCCTCCACTTT

D gene: TRBD2
V gene: TRBV2
J gene: TRBJ2-7
clone size: few
CDR3 protein: CASSLSGRAYEQYF
CDR3 DNA: TGTGCCAGCAGTCTTAGCGGGAGGGCCTACGAGCAGTACTTC

D gene: TRBD2
V gene: TRBV10-1
J gene: TRBJ2-3
clone size: .
CDR3 protein: CASSRRAGITDTQYF
CDR3 DNA: TGCGCCAGCAGTAGGCGAGCGGGAATCACAGATACGCAGTATTTT

D gene: TRBD1
V gene: TRBV11-2
J gene: TRBJ2-7
clone size: .
CDR3 protein: CASSPARDSSYYEQYF
CDR3 DNA: TGTGCCAGCAGCCCAGCTCGGGACAGCTCCTACTACGAGCAGTACTTC

D gene: .
V gene: TRBV6-5
J gene: TRBJ2-1
clone size: .
CDR3 protein: CASSYRNEQFF
CDR3 DNA: TGTGCCAGCAGTTACCGGAATGAGCAGTTCTTC